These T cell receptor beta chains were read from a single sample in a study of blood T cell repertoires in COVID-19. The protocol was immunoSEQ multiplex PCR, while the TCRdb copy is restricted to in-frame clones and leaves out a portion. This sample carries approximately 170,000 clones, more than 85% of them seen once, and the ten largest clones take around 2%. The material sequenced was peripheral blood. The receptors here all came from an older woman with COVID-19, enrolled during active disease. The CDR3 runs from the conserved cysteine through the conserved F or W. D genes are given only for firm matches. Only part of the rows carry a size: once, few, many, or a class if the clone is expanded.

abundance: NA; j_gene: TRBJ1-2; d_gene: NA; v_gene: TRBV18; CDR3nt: TGTGCCAGCTCACCCGGCACAGGGCTCCCGGGCTATGGCTACACCTTC; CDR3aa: CASSPGTGLPGYGYTF
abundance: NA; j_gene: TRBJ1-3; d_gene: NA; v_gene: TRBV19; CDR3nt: TGTGCCAGTAGTATGGAGACGGTAAGCTCTGGAAACACCATATATTTT; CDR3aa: CASSMETVSSGNTIYF
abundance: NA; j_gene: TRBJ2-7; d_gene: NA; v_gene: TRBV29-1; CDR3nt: TGCAGCGTTGAAGGTTCGGTAGCGTACGAGCAGTACTTC; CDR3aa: CSVEGSVAYEQYF
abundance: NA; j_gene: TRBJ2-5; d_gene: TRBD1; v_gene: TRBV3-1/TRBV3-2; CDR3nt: TGTGCCAGCAGCCCAGGGGGCGTTGAGACCCAGTACTTC; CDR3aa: CASSPGGVETQYF
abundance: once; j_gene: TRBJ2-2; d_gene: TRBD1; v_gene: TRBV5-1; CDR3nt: TGCGCCAGCAGCTCGTCGGGACAGGTGAACACCGGGGAGCTGTTTTTT; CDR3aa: CASSSSGQVNTGELFF
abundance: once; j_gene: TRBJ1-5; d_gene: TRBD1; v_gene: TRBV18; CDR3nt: TGTGCCAGCTCACCGGGACAGGGTACTAATCAGCCCCAGCATTTT; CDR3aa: CASSPGQGTNQPQHF
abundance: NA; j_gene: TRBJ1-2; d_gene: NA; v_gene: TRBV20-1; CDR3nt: TGCAGTGCTAGTCCCGGGAATCGCGGCTACACCTTC; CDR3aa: CSASPGNRGYTF
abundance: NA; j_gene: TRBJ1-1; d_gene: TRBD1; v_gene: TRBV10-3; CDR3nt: TGTGCCATCAGTGAGACACGACAGGGGAACACTGAAGCTTTCTTT; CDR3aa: CAISETRQGNTEAFF
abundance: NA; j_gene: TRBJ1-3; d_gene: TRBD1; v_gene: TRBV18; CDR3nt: TGTGCCAGCTCACCACAGGACAGGGCCCTCTCTGGAAACACCATATATTTT; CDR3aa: CASSPQDRALSGNTIYF
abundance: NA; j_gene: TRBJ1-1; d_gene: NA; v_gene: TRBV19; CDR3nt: TGTGCCAGTAGTATACAGGGAAGGAACACTGAAGCTTTCTTT; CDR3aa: CASSIQGRNTEAFF
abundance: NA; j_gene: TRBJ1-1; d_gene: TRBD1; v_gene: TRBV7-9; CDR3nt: TGTGCCAGCAGACCGACAGGGGGCAGGGTGGCTGAAGCTTTCTTT; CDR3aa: CASRPTGGRVAEAFF
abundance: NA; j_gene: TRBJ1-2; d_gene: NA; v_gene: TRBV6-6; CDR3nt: TGTGCCAGCAGTTACGAAACAGGCCCTATCTATGGCTACACCTTC; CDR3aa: CASSYETGPIYGYTF
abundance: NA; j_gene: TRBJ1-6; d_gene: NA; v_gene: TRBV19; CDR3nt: TGTGCCAGTAGTAACGAGGTTACCAATTCACCCCTCCACTTT; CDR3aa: CASSNEVTNSPLHF
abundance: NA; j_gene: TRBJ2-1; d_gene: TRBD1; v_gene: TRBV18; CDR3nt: TGTGCCAGCTCACCACATCGACAGGGCATGGGCACGCAGTTCTTC; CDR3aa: CASSPHRQGMGTQFF
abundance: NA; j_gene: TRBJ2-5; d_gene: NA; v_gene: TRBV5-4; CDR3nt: TGTGCCAGCAGCTTGGGGGGCGCGGAGACCCAGTACTTC; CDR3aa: CASSLGGAETQYF
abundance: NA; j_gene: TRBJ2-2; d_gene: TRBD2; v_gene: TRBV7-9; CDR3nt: TGTGCCAGCAGCGGGACTAGCGGGGGGCAGAACACCGGGGAGCTGTTTTTT; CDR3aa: CASSGTSGGQNTGELFF
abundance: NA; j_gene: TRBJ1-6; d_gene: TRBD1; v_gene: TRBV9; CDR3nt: TGTGCCAGCAGCGACCGAACCGGGACAGTAAATTCACCCCTCCACTTT; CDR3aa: CASSDRTGTVNSPLHF
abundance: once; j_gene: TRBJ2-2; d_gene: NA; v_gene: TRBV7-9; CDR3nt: TGTGCCAGCAGCCCGGCGGCAGGGGAAGCCGGGGAGCTGTTTTTT; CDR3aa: CASSPAAGEAGELFF
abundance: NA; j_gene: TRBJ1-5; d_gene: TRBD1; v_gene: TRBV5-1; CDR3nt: TGCGCCAGCGCGACAGGGTACAATCAGCCCCAGCATTTT; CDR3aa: CASATGYNQPQHF
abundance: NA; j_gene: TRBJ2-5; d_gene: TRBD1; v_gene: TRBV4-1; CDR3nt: TGCGCCAGCAGGCGGACAGGCCAAGAGACCCAGTACTTC; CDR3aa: CASRRTGQETQYF
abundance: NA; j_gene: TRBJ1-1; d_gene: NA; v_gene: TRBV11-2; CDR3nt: TGTGCCAGCAGCTTATATGGTATCGGGGAATGGAACACTGAAGCTTTCTTT; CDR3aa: CASSLYGIGEWNTEAFF
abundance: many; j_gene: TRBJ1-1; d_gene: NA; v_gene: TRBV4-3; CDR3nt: TGCGCCAGCAGCCTGAACCCGACAGTGTTCACTGAAGCTTTCTTT; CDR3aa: CASSLNPTVFTEAFF
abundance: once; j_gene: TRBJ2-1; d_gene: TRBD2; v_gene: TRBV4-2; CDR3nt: TGTGCCAGCAGCCTTCAAACGGGACTAGCGGGTAATGAGCAGTTCTTC; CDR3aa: CASSLQTGLAGNEQFF
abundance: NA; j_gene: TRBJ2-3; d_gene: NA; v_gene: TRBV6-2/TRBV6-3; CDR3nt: TGTGCCAGCAGTTACGGGGGGGCCACAGATACGCAGTATTTT; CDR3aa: CASSYGGATDTQYF
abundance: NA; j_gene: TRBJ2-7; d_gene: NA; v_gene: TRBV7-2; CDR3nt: TGTGCCAGCAGCCCCGTGAGCCACGCATCCTACGAGCAGTACTTC; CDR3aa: CASSPVSHASYEQYF
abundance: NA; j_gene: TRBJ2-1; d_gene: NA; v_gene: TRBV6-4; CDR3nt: TGTGCCAGCAGTGACTTCCCAGGCTATGAGCAGTTCTTC; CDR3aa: CASSDFPGYEQFF
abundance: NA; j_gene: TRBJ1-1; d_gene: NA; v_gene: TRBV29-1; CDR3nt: TGCAGCGTTGGGGGGGTAGGGAACACTGAAGCTTTCTTT; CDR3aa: CSVGGVGNTEAFF
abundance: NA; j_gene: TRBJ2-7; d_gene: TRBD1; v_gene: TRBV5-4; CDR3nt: TGTGCCAGCACCAGGACAGGAGTAAGGAGCGAGCAGTACTTC; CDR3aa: CASTRTGVRSEQYF
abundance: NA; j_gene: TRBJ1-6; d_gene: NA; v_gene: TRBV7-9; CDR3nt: TGTGCCAGCACCCCCGGTGGGGGGAATAATTCACCCCTCCACTTT; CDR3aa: CASTPGGGNNSPLHF
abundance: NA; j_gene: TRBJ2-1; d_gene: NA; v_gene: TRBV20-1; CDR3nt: TGCAGTGCTAGTCAGGGGAGCTCCTACAATGAGCAGTTCTTC; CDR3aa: CSASQGSSYNEQFF
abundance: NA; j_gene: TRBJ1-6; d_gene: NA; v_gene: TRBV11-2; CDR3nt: TGTGCCAGCAGCTTAGATAGGGGCGGATGGAATTCACCCCTCCACTTT; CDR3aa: CASSLDRGGWNSPLHF
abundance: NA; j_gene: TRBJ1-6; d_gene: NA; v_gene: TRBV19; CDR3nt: TGTGCCAGTACTAATCTCGGGGTTGATTCACCCCTCCACTTT; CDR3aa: CASTNLGVDSPLHF
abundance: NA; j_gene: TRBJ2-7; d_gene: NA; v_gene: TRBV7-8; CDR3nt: TGTGCCAGCACCACCCAGGGGAAACGCTACGAGCAGTACTTC; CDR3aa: CASTTQGKRYEQYF
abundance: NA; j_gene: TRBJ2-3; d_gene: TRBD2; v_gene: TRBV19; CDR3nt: TGTGCCAGTACCCCTAGCGGGGCAAGCACAGATACGCAGTATTTT; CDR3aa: CASTPSGASTDTQYF
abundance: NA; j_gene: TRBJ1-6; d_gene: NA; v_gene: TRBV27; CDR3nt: TGTGCCAGCAGTTTAAACCCGGGACTTCGTTTCAATTCACCCCTCCACTTT; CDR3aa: CASSLNPGLRFNSPLHF
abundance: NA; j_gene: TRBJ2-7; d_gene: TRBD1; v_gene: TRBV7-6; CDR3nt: TGTGCCAGCAGCGCGTGGACAGGGGGCTCCCACGAGCAGTACTTC; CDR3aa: CASSAWTGGSHEQYF
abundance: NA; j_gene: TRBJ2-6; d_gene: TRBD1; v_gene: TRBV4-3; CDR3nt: TGCGCCAGCAGCCAGGACAGGACCTCTGGGGCCAACGTCCTGACTTTC; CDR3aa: CASSQDRTSGANVLTF
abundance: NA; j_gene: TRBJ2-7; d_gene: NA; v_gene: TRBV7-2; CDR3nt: TGTGCCAGCAGCTTAGATCACAGAAAGAGCTCCTACGAGCAGTACTTC; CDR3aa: CASSLDHRKSSYEQYF
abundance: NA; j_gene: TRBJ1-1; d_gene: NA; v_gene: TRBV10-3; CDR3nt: TGTGCCACGCATGGTGGAGCTGAAGCTTTCTTT; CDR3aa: CATHGGAEAFF
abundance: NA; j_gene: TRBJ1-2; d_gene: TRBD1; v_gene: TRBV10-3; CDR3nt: TGTGCCATTGACTCCCAGGGAACAGGGGTCTATGGCTACACCTTC; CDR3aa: CAIDSQGTGVYGYTF
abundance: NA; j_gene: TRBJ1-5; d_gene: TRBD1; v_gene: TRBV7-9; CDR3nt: TGTGCCAGCAGCTTAGTGGGACAGGGCAATCAGCCCCAGCATTTT; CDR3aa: CASSLVGQGNQPQHF
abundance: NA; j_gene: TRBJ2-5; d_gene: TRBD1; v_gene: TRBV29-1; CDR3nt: TGCAGCGTTGGGGGACAGGGACAAGAGACCCAGTACTTC; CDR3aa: CSVGGQGQETQYF
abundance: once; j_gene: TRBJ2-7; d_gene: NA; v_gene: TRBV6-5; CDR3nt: TGTGCCAGCAGTCAGGGGCCAACCTACGAGCAGTACTTC; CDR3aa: CASSQGPTYEQYF
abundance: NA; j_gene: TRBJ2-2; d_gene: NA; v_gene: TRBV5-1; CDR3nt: TGCGCCAGCAGCTTGGACAGAAACACCGGGGAGCTGTTTTTT; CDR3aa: CASSLDRNTGELFF
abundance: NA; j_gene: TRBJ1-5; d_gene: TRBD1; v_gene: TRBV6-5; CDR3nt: TGTGCCAGCAGTTCGAGACAGGGTGGGGTGGCCCAGCATTTT; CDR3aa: CASSSRQGGVAQHF
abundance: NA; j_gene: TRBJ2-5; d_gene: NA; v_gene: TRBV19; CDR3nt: TGTGCCAGTAGTTCGACAGGTCAAGAGACCCAGTACTTC; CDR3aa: CASSSTGQETQYF
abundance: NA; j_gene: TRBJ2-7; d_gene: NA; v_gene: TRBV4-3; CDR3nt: TGCGCCAGCAGCCGAAATCGGGACACCCGATACTACGAGCAGTACTTC; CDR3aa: CASSRNRDTRYYEQYF
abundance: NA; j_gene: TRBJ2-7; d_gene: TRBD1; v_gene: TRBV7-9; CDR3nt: TGTGCCAGCAGCTTGACAGGGGGGCAAGACTACGAGCAGTACTTC; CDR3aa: CASSLTGGQDYEQYF
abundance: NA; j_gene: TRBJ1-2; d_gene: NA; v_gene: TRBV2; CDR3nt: TGTGCCAGCAGTCCAATCCCATTCAATGGCTACACCTTC; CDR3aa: CASSPIPFNGYTF
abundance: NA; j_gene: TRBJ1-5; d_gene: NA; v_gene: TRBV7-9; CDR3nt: TGTGCCAGCAGCCCCGGGAGGCGCGGGTTTTTTCAGCCCCAGCATTTT; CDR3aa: CASSPGRRGFFQPQHF
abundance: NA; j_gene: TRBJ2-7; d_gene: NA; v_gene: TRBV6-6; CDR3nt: TGTGCCAGCAGTGGCGCAGGGAACGAGCAGTACTTC; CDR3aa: CASSGAGNEQYF